These T cell receptor beta chains were read from a single sample in a study of identical twins. TCRdb used MiXCR to reprocess the 5' RACE reads, holding one entry per CDR3 protein. The repertoire holds about 690,000 distinct CDR3 sequences, with 21% as singletons. These data also featured in a second study, about T cells expressing NK-cell markers.

The sample was PBMCs. These receptors came from a woman under 30 in good health. Both conserved end residues are part of each CDR3. The order of the fields is J gene, clone size, V gene, D gene, CDR3 DNA, CDR3 protein. A D gene is named only where the DNA matches it firmly. For some rows the clone size is stated as once, few or many, or as a class when expanded; others skip it.

>TRBJ1-1|NA|TRBV9|NA
TGTGCCAGCAGCGCCGGGACGCCTGTTATCTTGAACACTGAAGCTTTCTTT
CASSAGTPVILNTEAFF
>TRBJ2-3|NA|TRBV12-3/TRBV12-4|NA
TGTGCCAGCAGTCCCCGGTACGGGGGAGATACGCAGTATTTT
CASSPRYGGDTQYF
>TRBJ2-3|NA|TRBV27|TRBD2
TGTGCCAGCACCCGCGGGGGGGGACAGTTTAATACGCAGTATTTT
CASTRGGGQFNTQYF
>TRBJ2-7|once|TRBV12-5|NA
TGTGCTAGTGGTTTGGCGAACTACTACGAGCAGTACTTC
CASGLANYYEQYF
>TRBJ2-1|few|TRBV5-6|TRBD1
TGTGCCAGCAGCACGCCGGGACAGGGGATCGATGAGCAGTTCTTC
CASSTPGQGIDEQFF
>TRBJ2-3|few|TRBV6-1|NA
TGTGCCAGCAGCCAGGTCCTAGGGATTACAGATACGCAGTATTTT
CASSQVLGITDTQYF
>TRBJ2-5|many|TRBV9|TRBD1
TGTGCCAGCAGCGTAGCATCCAGGGGGGAGACCCAGTACTTC
CASSVASRGETQYF
>TRBJ2-1|NA|TRBV14|TRBD2
TGTGCCAGCAGCCAAAGGACTAGCGGGAGAAATGAGCAGTTCTTC
CASSQRTSGRNEQFF
>TRBJ2-5|NA|TRBV6-2/TRBV6-3|NA
TGTGCCAGCAGTTACGTATTCCAAGAGACCCAGTACTTC
CASSYVFQETQYF
>TRBJ2-1|few|TRBV10-3|TRBD1
TGTGCCATCAGTGGATGGACAGGGGGGTCACGGGAGCGCTACAATGAGCAGTTCTTC
CAISGWTGGSRERYNEQFF
>TRBJ2-1|NA|TRBV12-3/TRBV12-4|TRBD2
TGTGCCAGCACCCCCTTCGGGGCGGGAGTGGTAAATGAGCAGTTCTTC
CASTPFGAGVVNEQFF
>TRBJ2-5|NA|TRBV20-1|NA
TGCAGTGCTCGCCCGTCGGGAGAGACCCAGTACTTC
CSARPSGETQYF
>TRBJ2-1|NA|TRBV20-1|NA
TGCAGTGCTAGGGTTCTAGGCAGCTCCTACAATGAGCAGTTCTTC
CSARVLGSSYNEQFF
>TRBJ2-3|NA|TRBV7-9|NA
TGTGCCAGCAGCTTTCAGCGGGGACAGACAGATACGCAGTATTTT
CASSFQRGQTDTQYF
>TRBJ2-5|few|TRBV20-1|NA
TGCAGTGCTATTGAGTTTGGGCGGGGAACAGCAGAGACCCAGTACTTC
CSAIEFGRGTAETQYF